Following are 29 T cell receptor beta chains from one sample sequenced in a study of blood T cell repertoires in COVID-19. Generated by immunoSEQ multiplex PCR, the TCRdb table keeps only in-frame clones and is missing some. The table includes more than 45,000 clones, more than 60% detected once. Sequencing was done on a sample of peripheral blood. The origin of the receptors is a human donor in a cohort sampled during active COVID-19.

This chain connects TRBV3-1 (or the pseudogene TRBV3-2) to TRBJ1-2; 7 bases fit TRBD1. V was clipped by 5 bases and J by 5 bases; unmatched bases: 5. The CDR3 is 13 amino acids. Per the germline V gene, CDR1 is LGHDT and CDR2 is YNNKEL (reference sequence). The CDR3 DNA reads TGTGCCAGCAGCGTGGGACAGATTTATGGCTACACCTTC. It is translated as CASSVGQIYGYTF.

The chain has TRBV21-1 and TRBJ2-7; the table's D call TRBD1 went unverified against the DNA. TRBV21-1 is classified as a pseudogene. The CDR3 has 17 residues. CDR3 nucleotides: TGTGCCAGCAGCTTACTCCTCGTCCGGGACAGATTCTACGAGCAGTACTTC. It specifies CASSLLLVRDRFYEQYF.

The V and J genes are TRBV12-3 or TRBV12-4 and TRBJ1-2, with 9 bases matching TRBD1. The CDR3 length is 13 residues. After removal of 6 bases from V and 8 bases from J, the junction contained 7 bases not matched to a gene. The CDR3 DNA is TGTGCCAGCAGAAGTACAGGGGGCAGGGGCTACACCTTC. Its protein is CASRSTGGRGYTF.

The rearrangement joins TRBV4-1 to TRBJ1-5; D is possibly TRBD1 (5 bases). CDR1 is MGHRA and CDR2 is YSYEKL in the germline V gene. The CDR3 contains 16 residues. V lost 1 base, J lost 2 bases, and 12 bases lay in between. CDR3 in DNA: TGCGCCAGCAGCCAAGGCGGGGGACTCGGCAATCAGCCCCAGCATTTT. It is translated as CASSQGGGLGNQPQHF.

V usage is TRBV7-2 and J usage is TRBJ1-6; TRBD1 aligns across 10 bases. The CDR3 consists of 15 residues. CDR1 is SGHTA, CDR2 FQGNSA, per germline. Germline trimming cut 2 bases from V and 10 bases from J; bases unmatched to any gene: 5. CDR3 residues: CASSLLDRGGSPLHF. The CDR3 nucleotides are TGTGCCAGCAGCTTACTGGACAGGGGGGGATCACCCCTCCACTTT.

Worth noting for this clone: Other nucleotide sequences in the sample specify the same CDR3. The chain links TRBV15 to TRBJ2-7, with no clear D. Trimming removed 0 bases from V and 0 bases from J, with 6 bases in between. Germline loops: CDR1 LNHNV, CDR2 YYDKDF (reference sequence). This CDR3 has 14 amino acids. The CDR3: CATSRDRSSYEQYF. The CDR3 nucleotides are TGTGCCACCAGCAGAGACAGGTCCTCCTACGAGCAGTACTTC.

The chain combines TRBV5-5 with TRBJ2-7; D is perhaps TRBD1 (6 bases). Trimming stripped 2 bases from V and 5 bases from J, with 11 bases between. Germline V gene data show CDR1 as SGHKS and CDR2 as YYEKEE (reference sequence). This CDR3 has 13 amino acids. The CDR3 reads CASSLQGTHEQYF. The DNA for the CDR3 is TGTGCCAGCAGCTTACAGGGTACACACGAGCAGTACTTC.

The chain is built from TRBV2 and TRBJ1-5, with 9 positions matching TRBD1. Unmatched junction bases numbered 9, after V lost 8 bases and J lost 7 bases. This CDR3 has 14 residues. Germline V gives CDR1 SNHLY, CDR2 FYNNEI. This CDR3 reads CASRARQGGQPQHF. For the CDR3, the DNA is TGTGCCAGCCGAGCCCGACAGGGGGGGCAGCCCCAGCATTTT.

This chain links TRBV27 with TRBJ1-2, with D maybe TRBD1 (5 bases). Germline-derived CDR1 and CDR2 are MNHEY and SMNVEV (reference sequence). Trimming cost V 2 bases and J 5 bases, with 15 bases left between them. The CDR3 consists of 15 residues. CDR3 coding DNA: TGTGCCAGCAGTTTACGCGGGGGAAGTTGGTATGGCTACACCTTC. As protein: CASSLRGGSWYGYTF.

V usage is TRBV27 and J usage is TRBJ2-6; D gene ambiguous. V lost 2 bases, J lost 0 bases, and 17 bases lay in between. The germline V gene encodes CDR1 MNHEY and CDR2 SMNVEV (reference sequence). CDR3 length: 19 amino acids. CDR3 sequence (DNA): TGTGCCAGCAGTTTAAATCGGTACCCTTTGAACTCTGGGGCCAACGTCCTGACTTTC. Amino acid sequence: CASSLNRYPLNSGANVLTF.

Only a few counts were recorded for this clone. The chain links TRBV28 to TRBJ2-1; TRBD2 aligns across 10 bases. This CDR3 has 14 amino acids. Unmatched junction bases numbered 6, after V lost 10 bases and J lost 3 bases. Germline V gene sequence: CDR1 MDHEN, CDR2 SYDVKM. CDR3 residues: CATRGTSVYNEQFF. The CDR3 DNA reads TGTGCCACTAGAGGGACTAGCGTCTACAATGAGCAGTTCTTC.

The chain uses TRBV5-4 and TRBJ1-2; 10 bases are a match to TRBD1. Germline loops: CDR1 SGHNT, CDR2 YYREEE (reference sequence). After removal of 6 bases from V and 8 bases from J, the junction contained 13 bases not matched to a gene. The CDR3 length is 15 residues. CDR3: CASTRDRGGSEGYTF. The CDR3 bases are TGTGCCAGCACCCGGGACAGGGGTGGTTCGGAGGGCTACACCTTC.

The chain joins TRBV30 to TRBJ1-1; D call uncertain. Germline CDR1 and CDR2: GTSNPN and SVGIG (reference sequence). The ends were cut back, 4 bases at V and 3 bases at J, with 12 bases in the middle. This CDR3 is built from 13 residues. CDR3 loop: CAWNLGGDTEAFF. Here the CDR3 DNA reads TGTGCCTGGAACCTGGGCGGGGACACTGAAGCTTTCTTT.

The V gene is TRBV10-3, the J gene TRBJ2-3, with a weak D call TRBD2 (5 bases). CDR3 length: 17 amino acids. Trimming stripped 3 bases from V and 2 bases from J, with 18 bases between. Germline CDR1 ENHRY, CDR2 SYGVKD. This CDR3 reads CAISDVASLPYTDTQYF. The CDR3 DNA reads as TGTGCCATCAGTGACGTAGCGAGCCTTCCTTACACAGATACGCAGTATTTT.

The chain joins TRBV7-9 to TRBJ2-3, with 7 nucleotides matching TRBD2. J gave up 1 base and V 1 base, and 2 bases lay outside the gene matches. CDR1 and CDR2 from the germline V gene are SEHNR and FQNEAQ (reference sequence). The CDR3 sequence is 15 residues long. The chain's CDR3 is CASSLVRGGTDTQYF. The CDR3 coding sequence is TGTGCCAGCAGCTTAGTCCGGGGGGGCACAGATACGCAGTATTTT.

This clone was observed a handful of times. This sequence joins TRBV6-5 and TRBJ2-7; 8 bases map to TRBD1. Germline assignment: CDR1 MNHEY and CDR2 SVGAGI. The CDR3 sequence is 16 residues long. J was trimmed by 0 bases and V by 0 bases; bases with no gene match: 4. In DNA form, the CDR3 reads TGTGCCAGCAGTTACTCGAGGACAGGGAGCTCCTACGAGCAGTACTTC. Protein product: CASSYSRTGSSYEQYF.

The V and J genes are TRBV5-6 and TRBJ2-5; TRBD2 matches at 9 bases. The V segment lost 4 bases and the J segment 5 bases; nucleotides outside the gene matches: 6. The germline CDR1 and CDR2 sequences are SGHDT and YYEEEE. This CDR3 has 14 residues. The CDR3 reads CASSGWTSAETQYF. The CDR3, as DNA: TGTGCCAGCAGCGGGTGGACTAGCGCCGAGACCCAGTACTTC. Together with reference TRBV5-6 and TRBJ2-5, the CDR3 gives the full variable domain: DAGVTQSPTHLIKTRGQQVTLRCSPKSGHDTVSWYQQALGQGPQFIFQYYEEEERQRGNFPDRFSGHQFPNYSSELNVNALLLGDSALYLCASSGWTSAETQYFGPGTRLLVL.

As regards this clone: The sample holds other DNA sequences that translate to the same CDR3. The rearrangement uses TRBV28 and TRBJ1-5, with D unresolved. The V gene's germline CDR1 is MDHEN and CDR2 SYDVKM. The CDR3 totals 15 residues. V was cut by 3 bases and J by 2 bases, with 11 bases left in between. CDR3 nucleotide sequence: TGTGCCAGCAGTTTGGGTCGGGGTGGCAATCAGCCCCAGCATTTT. This gives the protein CASSLGRGGNQPQHF.

The rearrangement uses TRBV5-1 and TRBJ1-2, with D maybe TRBD1 (6 bases). CDR3 length equals 16 residues. V was clipped by 0 bases and J by 2 bases, with 14 bases between them. CDR1 and CDR2 from the germline V gene are SGHRS and YFSETQ. CDR3 protein: CASSLAGQLVNYGYTF. CDR3 nucleotides: TGCGCCAGCAGCTTGGCCGGACAGCTTGTAAACTATGGCTACACCTTC. The entire variable domain, with the rest obtained from reference TRBV5-1 and TRBJ1-2, is as follows: KAGVTQTPRYLIKTRGQQVTLSCSPISGHRSVSWYQQTPGQGLQFLFEYFSETQRNKGNFPGRFSGRQFSNSRSEMNVSTLELGDSALYLCASSLAGQLVNYGYTFGSGTRLTVV.

CDR3 nucleotide sequence: TGTGCCAGCAGTCCAGGGGCCTACTCTGGGGCCAACGTCCTGACTTTC. Translated: CASSPGAYSGANVLTF. The chain employs TRBV27 and TRBJ2-6; a weak D match, TRBD1 (6 bases). Per germline, CDR1 MNHEY and CDR2 SMNVEV (reference sequence). Trimming took 5 bases from V and 0 from J, leaving 11 bases between them. The CDR3 extends over 16 amino acids.

In this sample, this clone turned up a few times. The chain combines TRBV5-6 with TRBJ1-6; D not resolved. CDR3 size: 14 residues. From germline, CDR1 is SGHDT and CDR2 YYEEEE. V was pared by 0 bases and J by 11 bases, with 12 bases between. CDR3 sequence (DNA): TGTGCCAGCAGCTTGGCCTGGGAGAACGCACCCCTCCACTTT. Translated: CASSLAWENAPLHF.

This clone was found once. The chain carries TRBV27 and TRBJ1-3; 7 positions match TRBD1. V lost 4 bases and J lost 8; bases outside the gene matches: 17. The CDR3 is 17 amino acids. Germline values: CDR1 MNHEY, CDR2 SMNVEV (reference sequence). The CDR3: CASSSRLFGAGGYTIYF. Written as DNA, the CDR3 is TGTGCCAGCAGTTCTCGCCTGTTCGGGGCAGGGGGTTACACCATATATTTT.

The rearrangement joins TRBV5-1 to TRBJ2-7, with TRBD2 identical over 7 bases. J gave up 3 bases and V 0 bases, and 9 bases lay outside the gene matches. The CDR3 has 16 residues. Germline-derived CDR1 and CDR2 are SGHRS and YFSETQ. The CDR3 DNA is TGCGCCAGCAGCTTGGCCGCTAGCGGAGATCTCTACGAGCAGTACTTC. Translation: CASSLAASGDLYEQYF.

This clone has a handful of counts. V and J are TRBV28 and TRBJ1-1; 9 nucleotides agree with TRBD1. V shed 5 bases, J shed 4 bases, and the junction held 5 bases outside the gene matches. From germline, CDR1 is MDHEN and CDR2 SYDVKM. The CDR3 length is 14 residues. CDR3 region: CASSRQGVGTEAFF. The DNA for the CDR3 is TGTGCCAGCAGTCGACAGGGGGTGGGCACTGAAGCTTTCTTT.

The chain carries TRBV5-1 and TRBJ1-2; 7 bases are a match to TRBD1. The CDR3 has 14 amino acids. Trimming at V came to 2 bases and at J to 4 bases, leaving 5 bases not matched to a gene. Germline assignment: CDR1 SGHRS and CDR2 YFSETQ. Here the CDR3 DNA reads TGCGCCAGCAGCTTAACAGGGGACGGCTATGGCTACACCTTC. Translating gives CASSLTGDGYGYTF.

The rearrangement links TRBV3-1 (or the pseudogene TRBV3-2) to TRBJ1-4; D is unclear. V lost 2 bases and J 6 bases, leaving 16 bases between the germline ends. CDR3 length: 16 residues. CDR1 is LGHDT, CDR2 YNNKEL, per germline (reference sequence). The CDR3 sequence: CASSQLGWERDEKLFF. CDR3 sequence (DNA): TGTGCCAGCAGCCAATTGGGGTGGGAGCGGGATGAAAAACTGTTTTTT.

This clone came up once. The chain links TRBV2 to TRBJ1-1, with a tentative D call TRBD1 (6 bases). Trimming removed 5 bases at V and 0 bases at J, with 13 bases between. The germline gives CDR1 SNHLY, CDR2 FYNNEI. The CDR3 contains 15 residues. The CDR3 reads CASSPLQGLNTEAFF. DNA of the CDR3: TGTGCCAGCAGTCCCTTACAGGGCTTGAACACTGAAGCTTTCTTT.

This clone appeared once. Its ends do not fully match the called genes, so a read error is possible. The CDR3 sequence: CASILPCGSAGF. The CDR3, as DNA: TGTGCCAGCATCTTACCTTGTGGGAGCGCGGGGTTC. The chain links TRBV9 to TRBJ2-7, with D tentatively TRBD2 (6 bases). This CDR3 is built from 12 residues. Germline V gene sequence: CDR1 SGDLS, CDR2 YYNGEE.

This chain connects TRBV7-2 to TRBJ1-6, with TRBD1 matching over 9 bases. Unmatched junction bases numbered 6, after V lost 5 bases and J lost 7 bases. Germline CDR1 is SGHTA and CDR2 is FQGNSA. This CDR3 has 15 residues. The chain's CDR3 is CASSTGTGLNSPLHF. In nucleotides, the CDR3 is TGTGCCAGCAGCACAGGGACAGGGTTGAATTCACCCCTCCACTTT.